These 21 T cell receptor beta chains originate from one sample sequenced in a study. TCRdb re-called the 5' RACE reads through MiXCR, storing one row per CDR3 protein. The sample includes tens of thousands of distinct CDR3 sequences, approximately 28% seen only once; the top ten take less than 5%. Sequences were obtained from tumor-infiltrating memory CD4+ T cells sorted from the breast tumor. The subset was: memory CD4+ T cells, CD4+CD45RO+CD25-. These receptor sequences come from a female donor with breast cancer.

The V gene is TRBV5-1, the J gene TRBJ2-3; 11 positions match TRBD2. CDR3 length: 15 residues. In germline, CDR1 is SGHRS, CDR2 YFSETQ. Trimming removed 1 base from V and 5 bases from J; junction bases left unmatched: 3. CDR3 nucleotides: TGCGCCAGCAGCTTGCGACTAGCGGGACTAGATACGCAGTATTTT. Encoded protein: CASSLRLAGLDTQYF. The whole variable domain, remainder taken from reference TRBV5-1 and TRBJ2-3, is KAGVTQTPRYLIKTRGQQVTLSCSPISGHRSVSWYQQTPGQGLQFLFEYFSETQRNKGNFPGRFSGRQFSNSRSEMNVSTLELGDSALYLCASSLRLAGLDTQYFGPGTRLTVL.

V is TRBV12-3 or TRBV12-4 and J is TRBJ2-1; 13 bases agree with TRBD2. The V gene end was trimmed by 3 bases and the J gene end by 10 bases; junction bases not matched to a gene: 6. There are 15 residues in the CDR3. CDR3 bases: TGTGCCAGCAGTTTTGGGACTAGCGGGATCAAAGAGCAGTTCTTC. This codes for CASSFGTSGIKEQFF.

This sequence joins TRBV7-2 and TRBJ2-2; D is perhaps TRBD2 (7 bases). CDR1 is SGHTA, CDR2 FQGNSA, per germline. Trimming cost V 2 bases and J 5 bases, with 12 bases left between them. The CDR3 is 15 residues long. The CDR3 spells CASSLRAGATGELFF. The CDR3 bases are TGTGCCAGCAGCTTACGGGCGGGGGCGACCGGGGAGCTGTTTTTT.

The V gene is TRBV5-1, the J gene TRBJ2-3; D is unresolved. Looked up from germline, CDR1 is SGHRS and CDR2 is YFSETQ. There are 16 residues in the CDR3. The V end was cut by 3 bases, the J end by 0 bases, with 14 bases between. The CDR3 is CASSSPVGASTDTQYF. Here the CDR3 DNA reads TGCGCCAGCAGCTCCCCTGTTGGAGCCAGCACAGATACGCAGTATTTT.

This sequence joins TRBV5-1 and TRBJ2-7; the D gene could be TRBD1 or TRBD2 (5 bases each). The germline gives CDR1 SGHRS, CDR2 YFSETQ. The V end was cut by 4 bases, the J end by 3 bases, with 17 bases between. CDR3 size: 15 residues. CDR3 bases: TGCGCCAGCAGCCCCTCCCAGGGAGAAATCTACGAGCAGTACTTC. This gives the protein CASSPSQGEIYEQYF.

This clonotype was counted many times. The chain links TRBV12-3 or TRBV12-4 to TRBJ2-6; D is uncertain. V was pared by 11 bases and J by 4 bases, with 6 bases between. The CDR3 runs 11 residues. CDR3 bases: TGTGCCTCCGGAGGGGCCAACGTCCTGACTTTC. It translates to CASGGANVLTF.

The chain has TRBV25-1 and TRBJ1-1; D gene ambiguous. The CDR3 length is 12 residues. Germline V gene data show CDR1 as MGHDK and CDR2 as SYGVNS. Trimming removed 3 bases from V and 7 bases from J, with 9 bases in between. This CDR3 is CASSDTVLEAFF. CDR3 sequence (DNA): TGTGCCAGCAGTGACACGGTCCTTGAAGCTTTCTTT.

This chain uses TRBV20-1 with TRBJ2-1; D unresolved. Germline V lookup: CDR1 DFQATT, CDR2 SNEGSKA (reference sequence). V lost 0 bases and J lost 2, with 8 bases in between. The CDR3 consists of 14 residues. In DNA, the CDR3 is TGCAGTGCTAGAGACGACAACACCTACAATGAGCAGTTCTTC. Translation gives CSARDDNTYNEQFF.

The chain recombines TRBV12-3 or TRBV12-4 with TRBJ2-1; D assignment may be TRBD1 or TRBD2 (5 bases each). The V end was cut by 5 bases, the J end by 1 base, with 15 bases between. The CDR3 has 16 residues. CDR3 protein: CASSLSGTVSYNEQFF. CDR3 in DNA: TGTGCCAGCAGTCTGTCCGGGACGGTGTCCTACAATGAGCAGTTCTTC.

This clonotype has only a few counts. V is TRBV9 and J is TRBJ1-2, with D possibly TRBD1 on 5 matching bases. CDR3 length equals 18 residues. Trimming left V 4 bases short and J 3 bases short, with 25 bases between. Germline values: CDR1 SGDLS, CDR2 YYNGEE. CDR3 sequence (DNA): TGTGCCAGCAGCCCAGAAAGGGGTCCGGGACCAATTCACTATGGCTACACCTTC. Its translation is CASSPERGPGPIHYGYTF.

This rearrangement joins TRBV7-9 to TRBJ2-2; D not resolved. The V gene's germline CDR1 is SEHNR and CDR2 FQNEAQ (reference sequence). The length of the CDR3 is 12 residues. Deletions cut 5 bases from V and 7 bases from J, with 8 bases between. The CDR3 DNA reads as TGTGCCAGCAGCCCCGTGGTCGGGGAGCTGTTTTTT. Protein sequence: CASSPVVGELFF.

The V call is TRBV6-5, the J call TRBJ2-5, with 9 bases matching TRBD1. CDR3 length: 14 amino acids. Losses at the gene ends were 6 bases for V and 4 bases for J; bases not matched to a gene: 6. Germline CDR1 reads MNHEY; CDR2 reads SVGAGI. The CDR3 protein is CASRLDRGRETQYF. The CDR3 nucleotides read TGTGCCAGCAGACTGGACAGGGGAAGAGAGACCCAGTACTTC.

Comments on this clonotype: An end of the junction differs from the germline gene, which may be a read error. This chain uses TRBV5-6 with TRBJ2-3; D is ambiguous. The germline CDR1 and CDR2 sequences are SGHDT and YYEEEE. CDR3 length: 16 residues. This CDR3 is CASGLEPYSSTDTQYF. The CDR3 region has the DNA TGTGCCAGCGGCTTGGAACCCTATTCTAGCACAGATACGCAGTATTTT.

The rearrangement joins TRBV11-3 to TRBJ2-5; TRBD2 aligns across 10 bases. Germline CDR1 and CDR2: SGHNT and YENEEA. The CDR3 has 15 amino acids. Trimming at V came to 2 bases and at J to 2 bases, leaving 2 bases not matched to a gene. The CDR3 here is CASSLPSGSQETQYF. Written as DNA, the CDR3 is TGTGCCAGCAGCTTACCTAGCGGGAGTCAAGAGACCCAGTACTTC.

This clonotype was observed a few times. J is TRBJ1-2 and V is TRBV5-1, with 8 bases identical to TRBD1. J lost 3 bases, V lost 4 bases, and 8 bases had no gene match. Germline assignment: CDR1 SGHRS and CDR2 YFSETQ. The CDR3 is 15 amino acids. The CDR3 loop reads CASSPRQGADYGYTF. In nucleotides, the CDR3 is TGCGCCAGCAGCCCCAGGCAGGGGGCGGACTATGGCTACACCTTC.

The V and J genes are TRBV9 and TRBJ2-1, with D unresolved. This CDR3 has 13 residues. V shed 4 bases and J shed 7 bases, with 12 bases lying between them. CDR1 SGDLS and CDR2 YYNGEE come from the germline V gene. The CDR3, as DNA: TGTGCCAGCAGCTCGACGACATTGAATGAGCAGTTCTTC. This encodes CASSSTTLNEQFF.

This clonotype was recorded once. The rearrangement joins TRBV12-3 or TRBV12-4 to TRBJ1-2, with D unclear. V lost 2 bases, J lost 6 bases, and 10 bases lay in between. CDR3 length equals 13 residues. CDR3 residues: CASSLRWRDGYTF. The CDR3, as DNA: TGTGCCAGCAGTTTAAGGTGGCGCGATGGCTACACCTTC.

This sequence joins TRBV5-4 and TRBJ2-3, with D possibly matching TRBD1 (7 bases). This CDR3 spans 14 amino acids. CDR1 and CDR2 from the germline V gene are SGHNT and YYREEE (reference sequence). V lost 4 bases, J lost 3 bases, and 12 bases lay in between. The CDR3 region is CASSNRGGTDTQYF. The CDR3, as DNA: TGTGCCAGCAGCAACAGGGGAGGAACAGATACGCAGTATTTT.

The chain employs TRBV12-3 or TRBV12-4 and TRBJ2-7, with 8 bases that match TRBD2. The CDR3 has 15 amino acids. J was trimmed by 0 bases and V by 2 bases; bases with no gene match: 3. CDR3 residues: CASSLTAGGSYEQYF. The CDR3 DNA is TGTGCCAGCAGTTTAACTGCGGGGGGCTCCTACGAGCAGTACTTC.

V is TRBV15 and J is TRBJ2-5; D gene unclear. In germline, CDR1 is LNHNV, CDR2 YYDKDF (reference sequence). The ends were cut back, 5 bases at V and 5 bases at J, with 9 bases in the middle. There are 12 residues in the CDR3. The CDR3 here is CATSGSRETQYF. The CDR3 region has the DNA TGTGCCACCAGCGGAAGCCGGGAGACCCAGTACTTC.

The rearrangement joins TRBV12-3 or TRBV12-4 to TRBJ1-2; unclear D gene. The V end was cut by 2 bases, the J end by 0 bases, with 10 bases between. The CDR3 sequence is 15 residues long. The CDR3 spells CASSLMSQANYGYTF. CDR3 bases: TGTGCCAGCAGTTTAATGAGTCAAGCTAACTATGGCTACACCTTC.